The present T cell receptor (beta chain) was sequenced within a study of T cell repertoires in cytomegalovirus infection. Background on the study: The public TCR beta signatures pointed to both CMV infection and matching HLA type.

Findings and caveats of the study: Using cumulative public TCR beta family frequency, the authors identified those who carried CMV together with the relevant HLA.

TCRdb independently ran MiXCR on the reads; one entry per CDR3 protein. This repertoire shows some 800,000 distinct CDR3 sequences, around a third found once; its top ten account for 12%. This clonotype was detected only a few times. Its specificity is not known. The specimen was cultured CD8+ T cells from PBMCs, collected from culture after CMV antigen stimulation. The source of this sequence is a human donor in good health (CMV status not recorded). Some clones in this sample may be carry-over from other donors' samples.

CDR3 in DNA: TGTGCCAGCAGTCAGAGACAGGGTGATCAGCCCCAGCATTTT. Its translation: CASSQRQGDQPQHF. The rearrangement joins TRBV6-1 to TRBJ1-5; 7 bases align to TRBD1. V lost 5 bases to trimming and J lost 5 bases; unmatched junction nucleotides: 6. This CDR3 spans 14 amino acids. Germline loops: CDR1 MNHNS, CDR2 SASEGT.